These 7 T cell receptor beta chains were sequenced from one sample in a study of CD8+ T cells in alopecia areata. cDNA reverse transcribed from extracted RNA served as the sequencing template. The data were produced by immunoSEQ multiplex PCR, yet TCRdb's version contains in-frame clones alone and is incomplete. Of under 200,000 clones in the sample, around 59% were seen once. Described treatment: oral pan-JAK inhibitor, 5-10 mg twice daily. The sample consisted of CD4+ T cells sorted from blood, taken at week 24, from a patient treated with tofacitinib. These TCRs come from a human donor with alopecia areata.

This rearrangement joins TRBV29-1 to TRBJ2-7; D gene uncertain. V was pared by 4 bases and J by 6 bases, with 16 bases between. The germline gives CDR1 SQVTM, CDR2 ANQGSEA. This CDR3 is 13 amino acids long. The CDR3 DNA reads as TGCAGCGTTGTGTTCGTGGGGTTGGGCGAGCAGTACTTC. Its protein product is CSVVFVGLGEQYF.

V usage is TRBV7-2 and J usage is TRBJ1-1; D is unclear. CDR1 and CDR2 (germline): SGHTA, FQGNSA. This CDR3 region has 13 residues. Trimming removed 5 bases at V and 5 bases at J, with 12 bases between. The CDR3 nucleotides are TGTGCCAGCAGCCCCCTCCGGGGTACTGAAGCTTTCTTT. Its protein is CASSPLRGTEAFF.

This clone turned up a few times. In nucleotides, the CDR3 is TGTGCCAGCAGCCACAACAGGGCTGTTGGAGAGACCCAGTACTTC. The encoded protein is CASSHNRAVGETQYF. The chain carries TRBV11-3 and TRBJ2-5, with D tentatively TRBD1 (6 bases). Germline V gene lookup returns CDR1 SGHNT and CDR2 YENEEA. V was pared by 5 bases and J by 4 bases, with 17 bases between. The CDR3 loop spans 15 amino acids.

This clone is a singleton in its sample. The V call is TRBV11-2, the J call TRBJ1-6; D not resolved. The V end was cut by 5 bases, the J end by 5 bases, with 10 bases between. CDR1 and CDR2 (germline): SGHAT, FQNNGV. This CDR3 region has 14 residues. The CDR3 loop reads CASSRPPNNSPLHF. The CDR3 DNA is TGTGCCAGCAGCCGACCCCCCAATAATTCACCCCTCCACTTT.

This clone was seen once. V is TRBV9 and J is TRBJ1-1; possible D gene TRBD1, 6 bases. Germline-derived CDR1 and CDR2 are SGDLS and YYNGEE. CDR3 length: 14 residues. Trimming stripped 3 bases from V and 1 base from J, with 10 bases between. The CDR3: CASSGLRGNTEAFF. The CDR3 DNA reads as TGTGCCAGCAGCGGACTCAGGGGGAACACTGAAGCTTTCTTT. The full variable domain, rest sourced from reference TRBV9 and TRBJ1-1, is DSGVTQTPKHLITATGQRVTLRCSPRSGDLSVYWYQQSLDQGLQFLIQYYNGEERAKGNILERFSAQQFPDLHSELNLSSLELGDSALYFCASSGLRGNTEAFFGQGTRLTVV.

The rearrangement uses TRBV5-1 and TRBJ2-7; D might be TRBD1 (7 bases). Germline V gene lookup returns CDR1 SGHRS and CDR2 YFSETQ. This CDR3 has 12 residues. Trimming left V 4 bases short and J 3 bases short, with 8 bases between. CDR3 DNA sequence: TGCGCCAGCAGCCAGGGGGGCTACGAGCAGTACTTC. The encoded protein is CASSQGGYEQYF.

This rearrangement joins TRBV29-1 to TRBJ2-5; D unclear. Trimming left V 3 bases short and J 2 bases short, with 10 bases between. Germline V gene lookup returns CDR1 SQVTM and CDR2 ANQGSEA. The CDR3 contains 13 residues. CDR3 amino acids: CSVDARPQETQYF. The CDR3 DNA reads as TGCAGCGTTGATGCGCGCCCTCAAGAGACCCAGTACTTC. The variable domain in full, completed from reference TRBV29-1 and TRBJ2-5, reads SAVISQKPSRDICQRGTSLTIQCQVDSQVTMMFWYRQQPGQSLTLIATANQGSEATYESGFVIDKFPISRPNLTFSTLTVSNMSPEDSSIYLCSVDARPQETQYFGPGTRLLVL.